The sequence of this T cell receptor (beta chain) was determined in a study of blood T cell repertoires in COVID-19. Authors' methods: It was from reference gene primer amplification that nucleated cell counts were estimated. The table came from immunoSEQ multiplex PCR; TCRdb's copy has only in-frame clones and leaves some out. That table supplies the V and J calls and clone size; D and trimming were determined from the DNA. The sample lists more than 150,000 clones; around 89% were seen once. Germline V gene sequence: CDR1 MGHRA, CDR2 YSYEKL. V dropped 0 bases and J dropped 6 bases, with 15 bases sitting between them. The CDR3 covers 16 residues.

This chain joins TRBV4-1 and TRBJ1-5; D possibly corresponds to TRBD1 (5 bases). The sequencing sample was made of peripheral blood. The clonotype comes from a man aged 55 to 70 with acute or convalescent COVID-19. CDR3 residues: CASSQDTNRFGQPQHF. CDR3 coding DNA: TGCGCCAGCAGCCAAGATACTAACAGGTTTGGTCAGCCCCAGCATTTT.